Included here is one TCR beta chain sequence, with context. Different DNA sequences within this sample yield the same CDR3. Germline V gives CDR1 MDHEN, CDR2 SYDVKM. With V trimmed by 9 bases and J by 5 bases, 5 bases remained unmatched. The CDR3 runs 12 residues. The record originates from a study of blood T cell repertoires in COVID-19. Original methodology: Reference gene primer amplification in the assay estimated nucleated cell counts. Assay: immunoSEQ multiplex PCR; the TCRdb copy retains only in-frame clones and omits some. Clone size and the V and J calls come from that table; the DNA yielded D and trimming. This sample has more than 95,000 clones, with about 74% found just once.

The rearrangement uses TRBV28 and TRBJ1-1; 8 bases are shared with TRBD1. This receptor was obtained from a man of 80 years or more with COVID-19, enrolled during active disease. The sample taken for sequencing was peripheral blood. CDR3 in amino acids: CASRTGSTEAFF. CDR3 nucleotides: TGTGCCAGTAGGACAGGGAGTACTGAAGCTTTCTTT.